The source of this T cell receptor beta chain is a study of cytomegalovirus exposure and HLA in healthy donors. Study overall: The Caucasian-associated ancestry cluster contained 81% of the approximately 430 genotyped donors. Study-wide findings and caveats: Approximately 17,000 TCR beta sequences were associated with HLA alleles at 0.05 false discovery rate in a later analysis. Researchers reported in a later analysis that a missense DCLRE1C variant was tied to TCR beta V- and J-gene trimming.

Worth noting for this clone: The antigen remains unidentified.

The study ran its PCR with 60 Vbeta and 13 Jbeta primers. The repertoire was sequenced with immunoSEQ multiplex PCR; TCRdb's copy has only in-frame clones and lacks some. This sample has around 120,000 clones, with approximately 80% found just once. Germline CDR1 is KGHSH and CDR2 is LQKENI. This CDR3 has 18 residues. Trimming shortened V by 3 bases and J by 5 bases, and 20 bases separated the two germline ends. The sequence was obtained from a woman between 40 and 50 years old in good health and CMV-seropositive. The sequencing sample was made of PBMCs. This chain uses TRBV18 with TRBJ1-6; D perhaps matches TRBD1 (6 bases). CDR3 sequence: CASSPVPQRTVNNSPLHF. The CDR3 DNA follows: TGTGCCAGCTCACCCGTGCCCCAGAGGACAGTAAATAATTCACCCCTCCACTTT.